This TCR beta chain came from a study of T cell responses to AZD1222 COVID-19 vaccine. Note on this clone: Its specificity is unknown.

Findings of the study overall: No repertoire was sampled before or during the peak T cell response, only after it.

Trimming cost V 5 bases and J 2 bases, with 16 bases left between them. This CDR3 is built from 16 residues. Germline CDR1 SGHTA, CDR2 FQGNSA. Produced via immunoSEQ multiplex PCR; TCRdb's table is partial and in-frame only. The sample contains some 200,000 clones, roughly 90% of which appear only once. Specimen: peripheral blood, collected 28 days after the second AZD1222 dose. The sequence came from an adult who received the AZD1222 COVID-19 vaccine. The chain is built from TRBV7-2 and TRBJ2-4; D possibly corresponds to TRBD2 (5 bases). The CDR3, as DNA: TGTGCCAGCAGCCCGAGGGTCCAGTATCCCAAAAACATTCAGTACTTC. Amino acid sequence: CASSPRVQYPKNIQYF.